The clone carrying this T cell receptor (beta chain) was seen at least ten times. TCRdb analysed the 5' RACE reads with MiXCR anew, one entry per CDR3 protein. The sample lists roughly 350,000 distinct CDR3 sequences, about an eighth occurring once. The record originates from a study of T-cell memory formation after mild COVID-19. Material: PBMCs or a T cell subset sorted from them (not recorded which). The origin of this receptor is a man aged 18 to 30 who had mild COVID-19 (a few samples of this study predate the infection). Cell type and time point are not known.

The CDR3 nucleotides are TGTGCCATCAGTGGGACAGATCAAGAGACCCAGTACTTC. This encodes CAISGTDQETQYF. This rearrangement joins TRBV10-3 to TRBJ2-5; D perhaps matches TRBD1 (6 bases). Trimming pared 4 bases from V and 2 bases from J, leaving 8 bases between. Germline loops: CDR1 ENHRY, CDR2 SYGVKD. The CDR3 is made up of 13 amino acids.